Listed below are T cell receptor beta chains from one sample, sequenced in a study of response to subunit inactivated influenza vaccine. TCRdb reprocessed the RT-PCR reads via MiXCR and lists one record per CDR3 protein. This sample has hundreds of thousands of distinct CDR3 sequences; approximately 18% occur once, and the top ten carry 11%. The input for sequencing was PBMCs from blood, taken 5 days after vaccination. These receptors were obtained from a man aged 50-59 years who received an inactivated influenza vaccine. CDR3s include the opening cysteine and the closing phenylalanine or tryptophan. D genes are given only for firm matches.

cdr3_aa d_call v_call
CASRSDRLTGEKLFF NA TRBV6-2/TRBV6-3
CASITGRHDKEQYF NA TRBV28
CATSRDVSPNQPQHF NA TRBV15
CASSSRPSTPIDEQFF NA TRBV5-1
CAISPGQGRTGELFF TRBD1 TRBV10-3
CASRPTGSGANVLTF NA TRBV4-2
CASSQRVVSGGGTGELFF TRBD2 TRBV4-3
CASSLSGRGLFSSYEQYF NA TRBV7-2
CASSPGHSTDTQYF NA TRBV7-3
CASSFKSSGSSGELFF TRBD2 TRBV7-9
CASSTNPTGPLSYEQYF NA TRBV7-8
CASSQVNRQETQYF NA TRBV4-3
CATAGQGEETQYF TRBD1 TRBV10-3
CSALRGGLADTQYF NA TRBV20-1
CSTREGYNEQFF NA TRBV29-1
CASSLAAGLGSYEQYF NA TRBV7-9
CAISGAGGGQPQHF NA TRBV10-3
CASSQVGAGAGTDTQYF NA TRBV4-2
CASSKPRAGTTEETQYF TRBD2 TRBV6-2/TRBV6-3
CASSLLAGLTRTDTQYF NA TRBV12-3/TRBV12-4
CASSFSGEETQYF NA TRBV7-7
CASSQDREQGEYF TRBD1 TRBV4-1
CASSRARVGVDEQFF NA TRBV19
CASSHQSGNTNYGYTF NA TRBV5-1
CASSQGGPASDTQYF NA TRBV4-2
CATSIRTGGSGYTF TRBD1 TRBV15
CASSLGSGVPQHF NA TRBV12-3/TRBV12-4
CASSLAGGGATYEQYF NA TRBV7-2
CASGRVGLAGNNEQFF TRBD2 TRBV6-1
CASSLGANYGYTF NA TRBV5-1
CASHRGGDYNEQFF NA TRBV5-1
CASSLETSPDF NA TRBV7-9
CSATGTGTPSTDTQYF NA TRBV20-1
CASSPRLAALGNEQFF NA TRBV18
CASSPSARDTQYF NA TRBV5-6
CASSLGGQKRETQYF NA TRBV5-1
CASSQGTSGGVGNEQFF TRBD2 TRBV4-2
CASSPSAASGRRNEQFF TRBD2 TRBV12-3/TRBV12-4
CASRTTGGFGNTIYF TRBD1 TRBV12-3/TRBV12-4
CASSYGLAGAYEQYF TRBD2 TRBV4-3
CASSLRQGLAYEQYF NA TRBV5-5
CSARDSTGVFKNDGYTF TRBD1 TRBV20-1
CASSLRQMSEAFF NA TRBV12-3/TRBV12-4
CASRQGSNQPQHF NA TRBV6-1
CASTPGQHTDTQYF TRBD1 TRBV12-3/TRBV12-4
CASSQEGGQGRYYEQYF TRBD1 TRBV4-2
CASSLRRTGSYEQYF TRBD1 TRBV7-8
CASNPSGGQSSYEQYF TRBD2 TRBV5-1
CASSEAGSGANVLTF NA TRBV25-1
CASKDREVGNQPQHF TRBD1 TRBV10-2
CASSYLDASYEQYF NA TRBV6-5
CASSPLDNTEAFF NA TRBV6-1
CSAGRPSEDNERQFF NA TRBV20-1